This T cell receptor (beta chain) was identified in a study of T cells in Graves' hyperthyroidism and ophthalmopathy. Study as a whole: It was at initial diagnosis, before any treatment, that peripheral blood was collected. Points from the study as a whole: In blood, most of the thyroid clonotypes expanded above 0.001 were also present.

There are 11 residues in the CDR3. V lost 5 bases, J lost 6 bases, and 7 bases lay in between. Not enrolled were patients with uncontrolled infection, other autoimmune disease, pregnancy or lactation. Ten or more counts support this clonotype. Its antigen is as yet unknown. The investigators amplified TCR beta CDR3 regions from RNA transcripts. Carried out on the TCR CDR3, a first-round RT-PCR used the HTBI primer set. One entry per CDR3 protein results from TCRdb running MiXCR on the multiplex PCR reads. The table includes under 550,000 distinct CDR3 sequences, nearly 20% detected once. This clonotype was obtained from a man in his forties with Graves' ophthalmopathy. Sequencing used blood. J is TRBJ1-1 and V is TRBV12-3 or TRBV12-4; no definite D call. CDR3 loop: CASSARAEAFF. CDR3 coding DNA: TGTGCCAGCAGTGCCCGAGCTGAAGCTTTCTTT.